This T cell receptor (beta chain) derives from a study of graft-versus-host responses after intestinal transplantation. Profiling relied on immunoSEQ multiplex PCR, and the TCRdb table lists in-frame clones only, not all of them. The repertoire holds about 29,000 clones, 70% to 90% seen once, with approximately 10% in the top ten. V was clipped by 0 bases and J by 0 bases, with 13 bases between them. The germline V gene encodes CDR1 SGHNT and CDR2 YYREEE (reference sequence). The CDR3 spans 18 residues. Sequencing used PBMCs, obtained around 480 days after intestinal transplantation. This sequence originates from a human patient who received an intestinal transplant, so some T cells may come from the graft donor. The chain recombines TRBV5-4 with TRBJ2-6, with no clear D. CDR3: CASSLGAQKLSGANVLTF. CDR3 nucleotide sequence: TGTGCCAGCAGCTTGGGGGCGCAGAAGCTCTCTGGGGCCAACGTCCTGACTTTC.